Here is one TCR beta chain with its context. The count of this clonotype is one. Which antigen it targets is not known. No much larger clonotype is one base removed from it; base qualities were not supplied. Evidence from one read is weak. The sample belongs to a study (dated by TCRdb to the mid-2010s). Background on the whole study: The study examined whether tumor-infiltrating Tregs in breast cancer are drawn from blood Tregs or arise in situ by conversion from other CD4+ T cell subsets. Broad study findings and their caveats: The larger-cohort validation was restricted to a single TCR beta V-J rearrangement rather than whole repertoires. Tumor memory CD4+ T cell TCR gene usage was found to cluster with blood and lymph node memory CD4+ cells and with lymph node naive CD4+ cells. Tumor-infiltrating Treg TCR alpha and beta sequences overlapped most with tumor naive CD4+ T cells, then with blood naive CD4+ T cells.

From cysteine to phenylalanine, the CDR3 is 15 amino acids long. Only CDR3 DNA remains: 45 bases, in frame from the first base. V gives up 5 bases and J gives up 9 bases, and the segment between their germline ends measures 20 bases. Via the germline V gene, CDR1 is SNHLY and CDR2 FYNNEI. The memory CD4+ T cell population was isolated based on a CD4+CD45RO+CD25- phenotype. Tregs, naive and memory CD4+ T cells from tumor, blood and ipsilateral draining lymph nodes of five breast cancer patients underwent full-length TCR alpha and beta sequencing. Tumor tissue and lymph nodes obtained from ipsilateral axillary dissection were perfused with PBS, minced and then digested with collagenase I and hyaluronidase. Ficoll density gradient centrifugation was used to isolate mononuclear cells from either lymph nodes or roughly 50 ml of peripheral blood. FACS confirmed that the sorted cell populations were more than 90% pure.

Full-length TCR variable regions were amplified by 5' RACE PCR with constant-region reverse primers, followed by semi-nested PCR with Nested Universal Primer A. Using the ReliaPrep RNA Cell Miniprep System, total RNA was extracted, and the SMARTer RACE 5'/3' Kit was then used to reverse transcribe the RNA into 5'RACE-ready cDNA. Multiplex adaptors were used to barcode full-length TCR alpha and beta libraries, and the barcoded libraries were sequenced on an Illumina MiSeq. In the paper's pipeline: Sequencing data were pooled across the five patients for each of nine subset-tissue groups and compared by unsupervised clustering of TCR gene usage. The Morisita-Horn index, with shared sequences weighted by their contribution to each repertoire, was used to calculate repertoire similarity. Through fastp at Q25 and MiXCR, TCRdb rebuilt clones from the public reads, retaining in-frame beta chains. Merged by CDR3 protein, the rows form single entries marked with the most common genes and DNA. For this entry, the V and J calls and clone size follow TCRdb and not the study's own pipeline. The sample table lists just under 65,000 distinct CDR3 sequences, about 20% of them with a count of one. The ten largest clonotypes hold more than 2.5% of the sample.

This sequence uses TRBV2 and TRBJ2-1, with a tentative D gene TRBD2 over 8 matching bases. Sequencing input: memory CD4+ T cells sorted from a lymph node. Read against the paper, the sample's cell subset or site label means: memory CD4+ T cells, CD4+CD45RO+CD25-. The TCR sequence derives from a female donor with breast cancer. The CDR3 protein sequence reads: CASSFGLAGGGEQFF. The DNA sequence is TGTGCCAGCAGTTTTGGACTAGCAGGGGGTGGTGAGCAGTTCTTC.